This T cell receptor beta chain was retrieved from a study of shared clonotypes between healthy human individuals. Using 200 ng DNA, roughly 33,000 T cell genomes, the sorted-subset replicate PCRs were run. Repertoires were generated with immunoSEQ multiplex PCR, while TCRdb's copy carries only in-frame clones and drops some. The sample comprises 2 million to 3 million clones, approximately 93% of which are singletons, and roughly 0.36% rests with the top ten. Input material: naive CD4+ T cells from PBMCs. Noted subset: CD45RA+ positively selected. This clonotype originated in a man in his late teens or twenties in good health. Some clones in this sample may be carry-over from other donors' samples.

This chain's CDR3 is CATGTSGISTDTQYF. As DNA, the CDR3 is TGTGCTACCGGGACTAGCGGGATTAGCACAGATACGCAGTATTTT. The chain has TRBV28 and TRBJ2-3; TRBD2 matches at 13 bases. Germline V CDR1 and CDR2: MDHEN, SYDVKM. The CDR3 spans 15 residues.